The subject of this entry is one T cell receptor beta chain. Assay: immunoSEQ multiplex PCR; the TCRdb copy retains only in-frame clones and omits some. The table lists a few hundred thousand clones, about 84% of them singletons. The record originates from a study of blood T cell repertoires in COVID-19. Study-level background: Donors in the United States, Italy and Spain gave samples during acute or convalescent COVID-19.

Germline V gene sequence: CDR1 SNHLY, CDR2 FYNNEI. The CDR3 totals 13 residues. Trimming left V 4 bases short and J 2 bases short, with 7 bases between. Allocation to cohorts depended on clinical history reported by the participants. The TCR sequence derives from a woman aged 40 to 55 with acute COVID-19. The chain employs TRBV2 and TRBJ2-3; D possibly corresponds to TRBD2 (6 bases). The sequenced sample consisted of PBMCs or T cells enriched from blood (not recorded which). As DNA, the CDR3 is TGTGCCAGCAGTGCGGACTACACAGATACGCAGTATTTT. Amino acids: CASSADYTDTQYF.